This T cell receptor beta chain is drawn from a study of Ad26.COV2.S vaccination and SARS-CoV-2 variants. Trimming shortened V by 0 bases and J by 1 base, and 3 bases separated the two germline ends. CDR3 size: 13 residues. Germline CDR1 is SGHVT and CDR2 is SQSDAQ. Measured with immunoSEQ multiplex PCR; TCRdb has only the in-frame clones, and not every one. This sample yields about 350,000 clones, of which 70% to 90% are seen a single time; 2.5% to 3.5% belongs to the top ten. Indicated treatment: some 19 received Ad26.COV2.S at low or high dose, single or two shots; about 5 received placebo; per-sample allocation not given. Material that was analyzed had been drawn on day 63 after the first vaccine or placebo injection.

Here the sequenced sample was peripheral blood, taken in a trial of Ad26.COV2.S vaccine versus placebo. This TCR came from a person between 18 and 65 years old who received the Ad26.COV2.S COVID-19 vaccine or a placebo. The chain is built from TRBV7-4 and TRBJ1-1; D remains ambiguous. This CDR3 reads CASSLAGNTEAFF. CDR3 nucleotides: TGTGCCAGCAGCTTAGCAGGGAACACTGAAGCTTTCTTT.